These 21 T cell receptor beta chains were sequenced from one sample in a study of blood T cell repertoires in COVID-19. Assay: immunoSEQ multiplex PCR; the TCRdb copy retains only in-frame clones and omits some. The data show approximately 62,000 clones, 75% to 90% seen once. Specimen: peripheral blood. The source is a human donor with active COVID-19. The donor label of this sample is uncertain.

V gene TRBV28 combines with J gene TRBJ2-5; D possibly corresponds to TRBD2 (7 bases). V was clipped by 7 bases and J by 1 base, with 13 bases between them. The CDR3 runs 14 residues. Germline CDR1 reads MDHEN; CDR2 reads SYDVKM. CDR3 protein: CASTVGGVQETQYF. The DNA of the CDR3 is TGTGCCAGCACCGTAGGGGGGGTCCAAGAGACCCAGTACTTC.

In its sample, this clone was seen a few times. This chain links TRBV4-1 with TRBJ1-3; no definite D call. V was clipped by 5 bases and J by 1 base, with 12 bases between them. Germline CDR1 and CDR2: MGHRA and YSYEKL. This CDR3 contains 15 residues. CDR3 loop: CASSLNSGSGNTIYF. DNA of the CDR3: TGCGCCAGCAGCTTAAATTCGGGGTCTGGAAACACCATATATTTT.

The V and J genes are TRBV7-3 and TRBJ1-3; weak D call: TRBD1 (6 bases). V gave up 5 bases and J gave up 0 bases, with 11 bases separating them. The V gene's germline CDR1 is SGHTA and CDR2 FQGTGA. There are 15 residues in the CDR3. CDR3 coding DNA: TGTGCCAGCAGCCATGACAGGTTCTCTGGAAACACCATATATTTT. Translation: CASSHDRFSGNTIYF. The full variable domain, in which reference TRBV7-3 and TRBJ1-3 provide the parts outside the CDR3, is GAGVSQTPSNKVTEKGKYVELRCDPISGHTALYWYRQSLGQGPEFLIYFQGTGAADDSGLPNDRFFAVRPEGSVSTLKIQRTERGDSAVYLCASSHDRFSGNTIYFGEGSWLTVV.

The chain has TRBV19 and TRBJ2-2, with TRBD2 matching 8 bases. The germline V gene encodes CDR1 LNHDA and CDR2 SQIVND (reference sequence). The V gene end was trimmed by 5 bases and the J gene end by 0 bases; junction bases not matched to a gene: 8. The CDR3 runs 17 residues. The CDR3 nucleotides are TGTGCCAGTAGTTCCCGTGGTAGCGGGGCGAACACCGGGGAGCTGTTTTTT. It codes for CASSSRGSGANTGELFF.

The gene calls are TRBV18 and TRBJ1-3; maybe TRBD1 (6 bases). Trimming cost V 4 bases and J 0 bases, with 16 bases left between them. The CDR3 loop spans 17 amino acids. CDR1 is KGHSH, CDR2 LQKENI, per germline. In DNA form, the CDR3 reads TGTGCCAGCTCACTTCTCGCAGGGGCATCCTCTGGAAACACCATATATTTT. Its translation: CASSLLAGASSGNTIYF.

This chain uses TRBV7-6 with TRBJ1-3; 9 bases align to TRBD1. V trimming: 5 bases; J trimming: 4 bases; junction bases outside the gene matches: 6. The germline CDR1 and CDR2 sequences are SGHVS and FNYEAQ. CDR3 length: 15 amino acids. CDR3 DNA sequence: TGTGCCAGCAGCATCTACAGGGGGCCAGGAAACACCATATATTTT. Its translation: CASSIYRGPGNTIYF.

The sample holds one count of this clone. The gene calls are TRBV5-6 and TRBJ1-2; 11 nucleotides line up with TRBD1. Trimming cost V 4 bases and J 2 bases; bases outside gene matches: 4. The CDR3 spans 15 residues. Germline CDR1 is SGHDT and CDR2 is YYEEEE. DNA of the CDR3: TGTGCCAGCAGCATTCGGGACAGGGGGAACTATGGCTACACCTTC. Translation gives CASSIRDRGNYGYTF.

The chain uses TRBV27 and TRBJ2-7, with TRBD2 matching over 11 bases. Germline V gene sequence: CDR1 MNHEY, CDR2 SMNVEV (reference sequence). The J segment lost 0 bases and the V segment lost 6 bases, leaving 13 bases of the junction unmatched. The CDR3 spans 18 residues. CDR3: CASSTQGTSGGSSYEQYF. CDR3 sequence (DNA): TGTGCCAGCAGCACTCAAGGGACTAGCGGAGGTAGCTCCTACGAGCAGTACTTC.

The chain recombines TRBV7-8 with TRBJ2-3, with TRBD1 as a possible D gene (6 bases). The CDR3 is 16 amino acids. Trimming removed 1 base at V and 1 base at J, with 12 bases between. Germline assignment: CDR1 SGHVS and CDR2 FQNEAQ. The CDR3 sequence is CASSLDGRGGTDTQYF. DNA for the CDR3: TGTGCCAGCAGCTTAGATGGCAGGGGAGGCACAGATACGCAGTATTTT. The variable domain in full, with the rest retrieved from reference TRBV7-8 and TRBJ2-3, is GAGVSQSPRYKVAKRGQDVALRCDPISGHVSLFWYQQALGQGPEFLTYFQNEAQLDKSGLPSDRFFAERPEGSVSTLKIQRTQQEDSAVYLCASSLDGRGGTDTQYFGPGTRLTVL.

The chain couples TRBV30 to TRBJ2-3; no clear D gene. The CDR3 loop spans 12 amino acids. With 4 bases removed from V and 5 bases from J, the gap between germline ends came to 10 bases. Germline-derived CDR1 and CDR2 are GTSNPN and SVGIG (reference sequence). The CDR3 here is CAWTGQVDTQYF. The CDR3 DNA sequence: TGTGCCTGGACCGGTCAGGTAGATACGCAGTATTTT.

The CDR3 coding sequence is TGTGCCAGCAGCCAACAGGGGGCGAGCACCGGGGAGCTGTTTTTT. This sequence encodes CASSQQGASTGELFF. The V gene is TRBV7-2, the J gene TRBJ2-2; 9 bases line up with TRBD1. CDR1 and CDR2 (germline): SGHTA, FQGNSA. This CDR3 spans 15 amino acids. With V trimmed by 5 bases and J by 4 bases, 5 bases remained unmatched.

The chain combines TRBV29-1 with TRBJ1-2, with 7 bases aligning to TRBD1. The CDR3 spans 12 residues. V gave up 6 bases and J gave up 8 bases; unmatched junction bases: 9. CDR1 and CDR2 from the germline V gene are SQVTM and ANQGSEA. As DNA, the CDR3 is TGCAGCGTGGTAGGGGGCCCGGGGGGCTACACCTTC. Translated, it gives CSVVGGPGGYTF.

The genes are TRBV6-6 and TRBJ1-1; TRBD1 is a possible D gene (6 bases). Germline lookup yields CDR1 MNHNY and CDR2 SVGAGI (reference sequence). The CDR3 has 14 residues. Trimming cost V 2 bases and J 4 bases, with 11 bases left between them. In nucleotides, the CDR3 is TGTGCCAGCAGTTACCCACAAGGGGGCACTGAAGCTTTCTTT. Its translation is CASSYPQGGTEAFF.

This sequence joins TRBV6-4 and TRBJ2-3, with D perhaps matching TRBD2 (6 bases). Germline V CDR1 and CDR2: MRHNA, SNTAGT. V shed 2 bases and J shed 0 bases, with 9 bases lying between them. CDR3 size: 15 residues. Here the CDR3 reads CASSDTGVSTDTQYF. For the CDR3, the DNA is TGTGCCAGCAGTGACACGGGAGTGAGCACAGATACGCAGTATTTT.

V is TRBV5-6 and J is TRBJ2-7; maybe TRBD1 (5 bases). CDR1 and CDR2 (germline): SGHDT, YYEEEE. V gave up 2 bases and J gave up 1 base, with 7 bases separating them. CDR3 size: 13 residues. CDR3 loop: CASSFQGSYEQYF. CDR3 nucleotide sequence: TGTGCCAGCAGCTTCCAGGGTTCCTACGAGCAGTACTTC.

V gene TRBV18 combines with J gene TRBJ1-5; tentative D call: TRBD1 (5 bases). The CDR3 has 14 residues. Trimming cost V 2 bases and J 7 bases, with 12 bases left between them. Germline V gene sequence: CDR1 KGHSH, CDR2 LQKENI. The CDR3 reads CASSPAGGIQPQHF. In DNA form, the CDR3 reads TGTGCCAGCTCACCAGCGGGGGGGATCCAGCCCCAGCATTTT.

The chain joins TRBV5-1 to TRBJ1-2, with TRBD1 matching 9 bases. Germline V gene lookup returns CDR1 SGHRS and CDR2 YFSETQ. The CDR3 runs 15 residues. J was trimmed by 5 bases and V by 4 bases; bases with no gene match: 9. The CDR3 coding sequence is TGCGCCAGCAGCGTTCCGGGACAGGGCCGTTATGGCTACACCTTC. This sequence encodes CASSVPGQGRYGYTF.

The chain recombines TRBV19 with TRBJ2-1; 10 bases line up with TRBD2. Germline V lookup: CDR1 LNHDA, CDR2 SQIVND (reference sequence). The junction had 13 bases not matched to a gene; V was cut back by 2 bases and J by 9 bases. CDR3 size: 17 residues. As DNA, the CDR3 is TGTGCCAGTAGTATATTTACCGGGACTAGCGTTTATCCTGAGCAGTTCTTC. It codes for CASSIFTGTSVYPEQFF.

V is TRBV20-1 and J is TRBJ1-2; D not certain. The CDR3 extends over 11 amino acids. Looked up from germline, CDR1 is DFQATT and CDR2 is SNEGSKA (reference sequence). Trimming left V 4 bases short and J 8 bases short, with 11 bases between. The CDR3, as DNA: TGCAGTGCTACCCTGGCGGGAGGCTACACCTTC. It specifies CSATLAGGYTF.

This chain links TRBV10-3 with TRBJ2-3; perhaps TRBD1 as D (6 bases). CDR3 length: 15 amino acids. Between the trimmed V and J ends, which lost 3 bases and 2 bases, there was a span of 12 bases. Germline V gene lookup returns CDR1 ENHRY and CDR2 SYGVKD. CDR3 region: CAISDSQGYTDTQYF. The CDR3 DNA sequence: TGTGCCATCAGTGACTCCCAGGGGTACACAGATACGCAGTATTTT.

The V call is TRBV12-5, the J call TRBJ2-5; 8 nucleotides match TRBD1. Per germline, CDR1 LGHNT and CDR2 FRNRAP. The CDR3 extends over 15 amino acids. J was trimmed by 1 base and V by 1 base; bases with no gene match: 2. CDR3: CASGLGDRLQETQYF. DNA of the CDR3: TGTGCTAGTGGTTTGGGGGACAGGCTCCAAGAGACCCAGTACTTC.